These 5 T cell receptor beta chains originate from one sample sequenced in a study of CD8+ T cells in alopecia areata. Isolated RNA was reverse transcribed into cDNA used as the sequencing template. Some clones are missing from TCRdb's copy, which holds only in-frame ones; the method was immunoSEQ multiplex PCR. The data hold 95,000 to 150,000 clones, with around 53% observed a single time. Treatment of the sample: oral pan-JAK inhibitor, 5-10 mg twice daily. The sample was CD4+ T cells sorted from blood, taken at week 4, from a patient treated with tofacitinib. These receptor sequences come from a human donor with alopecia areata.

V gene TRBV4-2 combines with J gene TRBJ2-1; possibly TRBD1 for D (6 bases). This CDR3 has 12 amino acids. Germline V gene data show CDR1 as LGHNA and CDR2 as YNFKEQ. The V end lost 4 bases, the J end lost 8 bases, and 9 bases lay between the germline ends. The CDR3 DNA reads TGTGCCAGCAGCCTAGGGGGTGATGAGCAGTTCTTC. Translation: CASSLGGDEQFF.

This sequence joins TRBV29-1 and TRBJ2-5; the match to TRBD2 covers 8 bases. V lost 0 bases, J lost 4 bases, and 7 bases stayed unmatched. The CDR3 sequence is 15 residues long. The germline V gene has CDR1 SQVTM and CDR2 ANQGSEA. The CDR3 coding sequence is TGCAGCGTTGAAGACGTCGGGAGGGGAGGAGAGACCCAGTACTTC. As protein: CSVEDVGRGGETQYF.

V gene TRBV15 combines with J gene TRBJ2-7; the match to TRBD1 covers 7 bases. V shed 0 bases and J 2 bases; nucleotides not matched to a gene: 4. The CDR3 spans 15 residues. CDR1 is LNHNV, CDR2 YYDKDF, per germline (reference sequence). This CDR3 is CATSREGGQTYEQYF. CDR3 DNA sequence: TGTGCCACCAGCAGAGAAGGGGGACAGACCTACGAGCAGTACTTC.

This rearrangement joins TRBV30 to TRBJ2-3, with TRBD2 matching 12 bases. This CDR3 has 14 amino acids. Germline V gene data show CDR1 as GTSNPN and CDR2 as SVGIG (reference sequence). Trimming took 3 bases from V and 8 from J; bases not matched to a gene: 6. CDR3 nucleotide sequence: TGTGCCTGGAGGCTAGCGGGGGGGCCGGGTACGCAGTATTTT. This codes for CAWRLAGGPGTQYF.

Comment on this clone: The same CDR3 can be traced to other DNA sequences in this sample. This sequence joins TRBV11-2 and TRBJ2-7; D remains ambiguous. Germline V gene sequence: CDR1 SGHAT, CDR2 FQNNGV. This CDR3 is built from 11 residues. V was pared by 0 bases and J by 4 bases, with 1 base between. DNA for the CDR3: TGTGCCAGCAGCTTAGATTACGAGCAGTACTTC. It is translated as CASSLDYEQYF.